Listed below are T cell receptor beta chains from one sample, sequenced in a study of blood T cell repertoires in COVID-19. Some clones are missing from TCRdb's copy, which holds only in-frame ones; the method was immunoSEQ multiplex PCR. The data show under 300,000 clones, with approximately 86% seen just once and about 7.1% held by the top ten. What was sequenced was peripheral blood. The receptors here all came from a woman between 65 and 79 years old with active or convalescent COVID-19. CDR3s include the opening cysteine and the closing phenylalanine or tryptophan. The D gene is left open where the match is weak. Some rows have no size entry. The others give once, few or many, or a class for an expanded clone.

abundance	j_gene	d_gene	v_gene	CDR3nt	CDR3aa
-	TRBJ2-7	-	TRBV19	TGTGCCAGTACTTCACAGGGTAATAGATACGAGCAGTACTTC	CASTSQGNRYEQYF
-	TRBJ2-3	-	TRBV4-2	TGTGCCAGCAGCCAAGAGGGGGGGGCCACAGATACGCAGTATTTT	CASSQEGGATDTQYF
-	TRBJ2-1	-	TRBV27	TGTGCCAGCAGTTTGGACTGGTTGAACAATGAGCAGTTCTTC	CASSLDWLNNEQFF
-	TRBJ1-5	TRBD1	TRBV9	TGTGCCAGCAGCAAACAGGGGAAGGCGAATCAGCCCCAGCATTTT	CASSKQGKANQPQHF
-	TRBJ1-1	-	TRBV6-2/TRBV6-3	TGTGCCAGCAGCCAGGGGTCTGAAGCTTTCTTT	CASSQGSEAFF
once	TRBJ2-3	TRBD2	TRBV4-3	TGCGCCAGCAGCCAAGATATCCTAGCGGGGCGTCCGGATACGCAGTATTTT	CASSQDILAGRPDTQYF
once	TRBJ2-3	-	TRBV10-1	TGCGCCAGCAGTGAGTCTCGGGGGAGGACAGATACGCAGTATTTT	CASSESRGRTDTQYF
-	TRBJ2-3	-	TRBV9	TGTGCCAGCAGGGCTAGCGATGGGGCGGATACGCAGTATTTT	CASRASDGADTQYF
-	TRBJ1-1	TRBD1	TRBV9	TGTGCCAGCAGCGCGCAGGGGGCGAGGGCCACTGAAGCTTTCTTT	CASSAQGARATEAFF
-	TRBJ1-3	-	TRBV5-1	TGCGCCAGCAGTCCGGACGGGGGCTCTGGAAACACCATATATTTT	CASSPDGGSGNTIYF
-	TRBJ2-3	-	TRBV6-6	TGTGCCAGCAGTTCGACAGTATCCCTTCGCACAGATACGCAGTATTTT	CASSSTVSLRTDTQYF
-	TRBJ1-1	-	TRBV5-8	TGTGCCAGCATCTTGGACAGCAACACTGAAGCTTTCTTT	CASILDSNTEAFF
-	TRBJ1-1	-	TRBV5-1	TGCGCCAGCAGCTTGGTACTGAGCACTGAAGCTTTCTTT	CASSLVLSTEAFF
-	TRBJ1-2	-	TRBV29-1	TGCAGCGTTGAAACGGGGAGGAATGGCTACACCTTC	CSVETGRNGYTF
few	TRBJ2-1	-	TRBV5-1	TGCGCCAGCAGGGGCGGGCCGGAATCACACAATGAGCAGTTCTTC	CASRGGPESHNEQFF
-	TRBJ2-3	-	TRBV24-1	TGTGCCACCAGTGGCCTAACCATCCATACGCAGTATTTT	CATSGLTIHTQYF
-	TRBJ1-4	-	TRBV7-9	TGTGCCAGCAGCCTCGATGAAAAACTGTTTTTT	CASSLDEKLFF
-	TRBJ2-7	-	TRBV18	TGTGCCAGCTCTCCCGGGTTTCCGGACTACGAGCAGTACTTC	CASSPGFPDYEQYF
once	TRBJ1-2	-	TRBV29-1	TGCAGCGTTTTCGGAGGTGATGAGGGCTACACCTTC	CSVFGGDEGYTF
-	TRBJ1-4	TRBD1	TRBV7-2	TGTGCCAGCAGCCTGGGACAGCGGGCTAACGAAAAACTGTTTTTT	CASSLGQRANEKLFF
-	TRBJ2-3	-	TRBV3-1/TRBV3-2	TGTGCCAGCAGTCTACAGCCACCTAGCACAGATACGCAGTATTTT	CASSLQPPSTDTQYF
-	TRBJ2-7	-	TRBV5-6	TGTGCCAGCAGCTTATTGGCGGGGGCTTACGAGCAGTACTTC	CASSLLAGAYEQYF
-	TRBJ2-3	TRBD2	TRBV5-4	TGTGCCAGCAGCCCTGGTGGTCGGGGGGGCACAGATACGCAGTATTTT	CASSPGGRGGTDTQYF
once	TRBJ1-2	-	TRBV15	TGTGCCACCAGCAACAGGGATGGCTACACCTTC	CATSNRDGYTF
once	TRBJ1-5	-	TRBV3-1/TRBV3-2	TGTGCCAGCAGCCAAGGAACGGTTAGCAATCAGCCCCAGCATTTT	CASSQGTVSNQPQHF
-	TRBJ1-4	TRBD1	TRBV15	TGTGCCACCGGGACAGGGACTAATGAAAAACTGTTTTTT	CATGTGTNEKLFF
-	TRBJ1-6	-	TRBV6-6	TGTGCCAGCAGTTACACGGAGGGCAATTCACCCCTCCACTTT	CASSYTEGNSPLHF
-	TRBJ2-7	TRBD1	TRBV6-5	TGTGCCAGCAGCCGTGACAGGGGCGAGCAGTACTTC	CASSRDRGEQYF
-	TRBJ1-2	-	TRBV7-9	TGTGCCAGCAGCTTAGGGGCGGGGGTCTATGGCTACACCTTC	CASSLGAGVYGYTF
-	TRBJ2-7	-	TRBV7-7	TGTGCCAGCAGCTTAGCTCCCGGGGACGAGCAGTACTTC	CASSLAPGDEQYF
-	TRBJ1-5	TRBD1	TRBV6-5	TGTGCGAGCAAGCGGGACAGGGGGGGGAATCAGCCCCAGCATTTT	CASKRDRGGNQPQHF
-	TRBJ2-5	-	TRBV12-2	TGTGCAAGTCGCTTCTACGTCGGGGGGCCTGAGACCCAGTACTTC	CASRFYVGGPETQYF
few	TRBJ1-5	-	TRBV10-3	TGTGCCATCAGTGAGTCGGTTGGAGGGCCCCAGCATTTT	CAISESVGGPQHF
-	TRBJ2-7	TRBD1	TRBV7-2	TGTGCCAGCAGCCTGGGACAGGGGTTACGCGAGCAGTACTTC	CASSLGQGLREQYF
once	TRBJ1-6	-	TRBV4-3	TGCGCCAGCAGCCAAGTAGGAAACAGGGTCAATTCACCCCTCCACTTT	CASSQVGNRVNSPLHF
-	TRBJ1-2	-	TRBV5-6	TGTGCCAGCAGCCTCGACAGTCCACTTAACTATGGCTACACCTTC	CASSLDSPLNYGYTF